What follows is one TCR beta chain and its context. This entry belongs to a study of blood T cell repertoires in COVID-19. Study context: The origin of the acute and convalescent COVID-19 samples was the United States, Italy and Spain.

Individuals drawn from some 25 US areas were roughly 18 to 89 years old. Original data processing: Estimation of nucleated cell counts relied on the amplification of reference gene primers. Here immunoSEQ multiplex PCR was the method, and the copy in TCRdb shows in-frame clones only, minus some. The DNA was the basis for D and trimming; V, J and clone size are from that table. The sample comprises over 200,000 clones, around 86% of which are singletons, and around 9.3% rests with the top ten. Deletions cut 5 bases from V and 3 bases from J, with 14 bases between. Germline-derived CDR1 and CDR2 are KGHSH and LQKENI. The CDR3 has 15 residues.

The gene calls are TRBV18 and TRBJ1-3; perhaps TRBD1 as D (6 bases). This TCR derives from a woman between 50 and 59 years old with acute COVID-19. The specimen was PBMCs or T cells enriched from blood (not recorded which). The CDR3 loop is CASSAAGAGGNTIYF. The CDR3 nucleotides read TGTGCCAGCTCAGCAGCAGGGGCCGGTGGAAACACCATATATTTT.